This TCR beta chain is from a study of molecular identifiers for immune sequencing clone quantification. Study observations and caveats: Under 1% of molecules in naive cells, but over 98% of effector molecules, belonged to clones above 20 RNA copies.

This clonotype appeared many times. Its antigen remains unknown. One entry per CDR3 protein results from TCRdb running MiXCR on the PCR reads. The table shows about 640,000 distinct CDR3 sequences, with 20% occurring only once. Libraries of naive CD8 cells were prepared from about 19,000 to 1,100,000 sorted cells using 10%, 30% or 50% RNA. CD8+CD4-CCR7+CD45RA+ cells were sorted as naive CD8 T cells. CDR1 LGHNA and CDR2 YSLEER come from the germline V gene. The V end was cut by 0 bases, the J end by 1 base, with 10 bases between. The CDR3 spans 16 residues. The sequencing sample was made of naive CD8+ T cells from blood, with Jurkat cell RNA spiked in. Subset denoted: FACS-sorted CD8+CD4-CCR7+CD45RA+ naive T cells. The sequence was obtained from a human donor in good health. Some libraries in this study had Jurkat cell RNA spiked in. V is TRBV4-3 and J is TRBJ1-3; D is uncertain. As DNA, the CDR3 is TGCGCCAGCAGCCAAGATTTCGGATTTTCTGGAAACACCATATATTTT. Protein: CASSQDFGFSGNTIYF.